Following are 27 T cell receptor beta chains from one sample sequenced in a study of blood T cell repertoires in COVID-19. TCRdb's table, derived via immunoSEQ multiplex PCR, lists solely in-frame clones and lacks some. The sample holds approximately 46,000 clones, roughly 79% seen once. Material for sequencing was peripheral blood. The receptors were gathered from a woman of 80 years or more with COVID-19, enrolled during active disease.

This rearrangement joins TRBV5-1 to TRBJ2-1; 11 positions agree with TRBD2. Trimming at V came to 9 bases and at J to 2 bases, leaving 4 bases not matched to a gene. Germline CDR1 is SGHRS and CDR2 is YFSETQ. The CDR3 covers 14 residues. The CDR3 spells CATKTSGTYNEQFF. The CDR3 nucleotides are TGCGCCACTAAGACTAGCGGGACCTACAATGAGCAGTTCTTC.

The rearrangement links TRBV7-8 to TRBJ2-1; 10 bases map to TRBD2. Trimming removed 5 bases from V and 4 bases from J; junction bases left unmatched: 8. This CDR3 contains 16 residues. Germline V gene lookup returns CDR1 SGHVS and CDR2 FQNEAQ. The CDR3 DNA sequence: TGTGCCAGCAGCCCCCGCCGGACTAGCGGATACAATGAGCAGTTCTTC. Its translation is CASSPRRTSGYNEQFF.

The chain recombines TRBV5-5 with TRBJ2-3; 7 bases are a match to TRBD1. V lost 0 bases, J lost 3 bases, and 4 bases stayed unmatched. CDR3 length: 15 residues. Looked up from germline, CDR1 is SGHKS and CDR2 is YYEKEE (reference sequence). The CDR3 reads CASSLGQGVTDTQYF. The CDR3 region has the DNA TGTGCCAGCAGCTTGGGGCAGGGGGTAACAGATACGCAGTATTTT.

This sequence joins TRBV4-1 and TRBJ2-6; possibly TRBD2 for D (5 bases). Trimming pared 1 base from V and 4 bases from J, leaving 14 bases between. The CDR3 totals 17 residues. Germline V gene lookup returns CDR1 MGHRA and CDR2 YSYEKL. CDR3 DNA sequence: TGCGCCAGCAGCCAAGCCCTGGCCCGGGGAGGGGCCAACGTCCTGACTTTC. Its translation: CASSQALARGGANVLTF.

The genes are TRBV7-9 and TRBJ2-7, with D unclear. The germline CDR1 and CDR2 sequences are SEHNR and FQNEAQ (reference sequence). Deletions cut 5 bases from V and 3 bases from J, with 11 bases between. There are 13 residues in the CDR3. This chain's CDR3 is CASSLGPVYEQYF. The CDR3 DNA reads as TGTGCCAGCAGCCTGGGCCCAGTCTACGAGCAGTACTTC.

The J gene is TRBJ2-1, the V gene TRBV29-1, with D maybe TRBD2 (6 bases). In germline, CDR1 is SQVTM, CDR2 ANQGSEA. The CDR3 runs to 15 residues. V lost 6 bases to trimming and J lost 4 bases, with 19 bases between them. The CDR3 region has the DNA TGCAGCGTCCGACCTACGAGGGACTTGTACAATGAGCAGTTCTTC. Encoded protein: CSVRPTRDLYNEQFF.

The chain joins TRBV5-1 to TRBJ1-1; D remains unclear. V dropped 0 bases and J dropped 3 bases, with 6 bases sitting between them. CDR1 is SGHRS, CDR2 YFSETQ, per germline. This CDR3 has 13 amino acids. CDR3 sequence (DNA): TGCGCCAGCAGCTTGGCGGGGTACACTGAAGCTTTCTTT. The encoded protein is CASSLAGYTEAFF.

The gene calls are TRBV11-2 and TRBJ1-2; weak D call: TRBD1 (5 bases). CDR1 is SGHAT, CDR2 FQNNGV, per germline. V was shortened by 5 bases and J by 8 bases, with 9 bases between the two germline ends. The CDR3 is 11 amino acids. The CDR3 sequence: CASSPGQGYTF. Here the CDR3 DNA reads TGTGCCAGCAGCCCAGGACAAGGCTACACCTTC.

This CDR3 reads CASSLQGNPNEKLFF. The CDR3 DNA reads TGTGCCAGCAGCCTACAGGGGAATCCTAATGAAAAACTGTTTTTT. This rearrangement joins TRBV7-3 to TRBJ1-4, with 7 bases lining up with TRBD1. J was trimmed by 3 bases and V by 5 bases; bases with no gene match: 6. CDR3 length equals 15 residues. Germline CDR1 reads SGHTA; CDR2 reads FQGTGA.

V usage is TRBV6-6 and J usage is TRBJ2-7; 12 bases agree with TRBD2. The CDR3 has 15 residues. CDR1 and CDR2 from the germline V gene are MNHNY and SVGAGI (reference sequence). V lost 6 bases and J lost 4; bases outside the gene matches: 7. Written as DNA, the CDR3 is TGTGCCAGCAGCAGAGGGACTAGCGGGCTTTACGAGCAGTACTTC. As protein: CASSRGTSGLYEQYF.

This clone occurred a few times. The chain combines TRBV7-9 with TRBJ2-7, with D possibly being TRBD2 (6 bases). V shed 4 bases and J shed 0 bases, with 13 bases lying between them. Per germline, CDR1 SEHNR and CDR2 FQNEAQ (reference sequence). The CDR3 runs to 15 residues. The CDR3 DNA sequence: TGTGCCAGCAGCTCAAGTAGCGGAAGCTCCTACGAGCAGTACTTC. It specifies CASSSSSGSSYEQYF.

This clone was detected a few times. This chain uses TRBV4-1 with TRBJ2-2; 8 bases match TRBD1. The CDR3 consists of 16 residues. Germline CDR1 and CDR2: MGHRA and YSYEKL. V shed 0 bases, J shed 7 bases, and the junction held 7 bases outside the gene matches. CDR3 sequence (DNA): TGCGCCAGCAGCCAAGAGGGGCAGGGGGCGGTCGGGGAGCTGTTTTTT. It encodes CASSQEGQGAVGELFF.

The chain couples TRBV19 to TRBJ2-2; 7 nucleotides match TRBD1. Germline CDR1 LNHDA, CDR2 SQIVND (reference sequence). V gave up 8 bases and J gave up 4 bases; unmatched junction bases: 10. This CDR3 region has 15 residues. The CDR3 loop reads CASGLTGVSTGELFF. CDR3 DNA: TGTGCCAGTGGTCTAACAGGGGTGAGCACCGGGGAGCTGTTTTTT. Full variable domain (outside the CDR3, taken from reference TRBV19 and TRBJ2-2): DGGITQSPKYLFRKEGQNVTLSCEQNLNHDAMYWYRQDPGQGLRLIYYSQIVNDFQKGDIAEGYSVSREKKESFPLTVTSAQKNPTAFYLCASGLTGVSTGELFFGEGSRLTVL.

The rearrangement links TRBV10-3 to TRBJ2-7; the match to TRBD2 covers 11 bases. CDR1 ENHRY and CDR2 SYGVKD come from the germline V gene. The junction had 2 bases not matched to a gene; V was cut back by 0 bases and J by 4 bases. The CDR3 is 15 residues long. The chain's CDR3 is CAISESGTSGYEQYF. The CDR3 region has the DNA TGTGCCATCAGTGAGTCGGGGACTAGCGGATACGAGCAGTACTTC.

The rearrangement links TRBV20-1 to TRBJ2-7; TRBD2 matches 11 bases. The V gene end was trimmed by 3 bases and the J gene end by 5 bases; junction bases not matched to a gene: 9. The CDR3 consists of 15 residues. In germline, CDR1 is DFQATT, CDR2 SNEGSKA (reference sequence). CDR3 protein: CSASRIAGGFHEQYF. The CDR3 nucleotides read TGCAGTGCTAGTAGAATAGCGGGAGGGTTCCACGAGCAGTACTTC.

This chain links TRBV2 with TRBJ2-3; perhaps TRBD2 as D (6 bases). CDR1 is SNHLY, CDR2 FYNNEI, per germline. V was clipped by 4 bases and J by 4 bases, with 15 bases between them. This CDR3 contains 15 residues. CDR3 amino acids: CASSGRTRGSDTQYF. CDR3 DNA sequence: TGTGCCAGCAGTGGTCGGACACGGGGGTCAGATACGCAGTATTTT.

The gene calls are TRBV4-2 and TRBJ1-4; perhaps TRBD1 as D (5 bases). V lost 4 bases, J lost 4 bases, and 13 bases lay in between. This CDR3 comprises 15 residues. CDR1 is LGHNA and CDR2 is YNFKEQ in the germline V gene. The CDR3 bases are TGTGCCAGCAGCCGAAACCGGGGGAATAATGAAAAACTGTTTTTT. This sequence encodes CASSRNRGNNEKLFF.

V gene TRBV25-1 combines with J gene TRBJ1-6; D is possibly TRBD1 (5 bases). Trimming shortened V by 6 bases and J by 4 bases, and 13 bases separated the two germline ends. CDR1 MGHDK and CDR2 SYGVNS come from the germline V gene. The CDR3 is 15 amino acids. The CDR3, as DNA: TGTGCCAGCAGCGGCCGGGGGGGTTATAATTCACCCCTCCACTTT. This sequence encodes CASSGRGGYNSPLHF.

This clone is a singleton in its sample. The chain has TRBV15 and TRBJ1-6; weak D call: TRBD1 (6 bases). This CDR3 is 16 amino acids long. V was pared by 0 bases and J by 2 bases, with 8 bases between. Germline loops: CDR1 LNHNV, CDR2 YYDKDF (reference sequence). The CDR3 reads CATSRDRGTYNSPLHF. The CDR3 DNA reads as TGTGCCACCAGCAGAGACAGGGGAACCTATAATTCACCCCTCCACTTT.

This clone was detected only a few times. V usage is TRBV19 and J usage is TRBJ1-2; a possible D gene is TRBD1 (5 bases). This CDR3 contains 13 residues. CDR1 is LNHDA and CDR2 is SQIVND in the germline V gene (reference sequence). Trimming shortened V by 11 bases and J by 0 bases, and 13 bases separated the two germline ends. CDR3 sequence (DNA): TGTGCCGGAAGAGACAGCACTAACTATGGCTACACCTTC. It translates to CAGRDSTNYGYTF.

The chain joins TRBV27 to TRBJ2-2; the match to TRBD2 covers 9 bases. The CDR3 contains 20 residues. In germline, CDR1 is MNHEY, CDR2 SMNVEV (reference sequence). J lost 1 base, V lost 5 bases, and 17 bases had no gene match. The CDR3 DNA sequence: TGTGCCAGCAGTCCACCATCCCAACTAGCGGGCCTTAGGAACACCGGGGAGCTGTTTTTT. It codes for CASSPPSQLAGLRNTGELFF.

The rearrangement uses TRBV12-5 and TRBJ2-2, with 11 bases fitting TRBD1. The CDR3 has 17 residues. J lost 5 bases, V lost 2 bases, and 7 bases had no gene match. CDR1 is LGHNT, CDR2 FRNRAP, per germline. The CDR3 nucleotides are TGTGCTAGTGGTTTGTTAGGACAGGGGGCGCGTACCGGGGAGCTGTTTTTT. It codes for CASGLLGQGARTGELFF.

The chain's CDR3 is CASSSSGQYGYTF. As DNA, the CDR3 is TGTGCCAGCAGCTCTTCCGGACAGTATGGCTACACCTTC. This chain connects TRBV7-8 to TRBJ1-2; possibly TRBD1 for D (6 bases). V was cut by 4 bases and J by 5 bases, with 11 bases left in between. The CDR3 has 13 amino acids. Germline V lookup: CDR1 SGHVS, CDR2 FQNEAQ.

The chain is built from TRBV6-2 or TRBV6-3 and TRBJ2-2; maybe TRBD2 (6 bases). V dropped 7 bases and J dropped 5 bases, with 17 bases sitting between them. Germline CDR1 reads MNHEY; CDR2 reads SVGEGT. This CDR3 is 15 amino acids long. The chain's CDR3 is CASTPRRARTGELFF. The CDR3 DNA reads TGTGCCAGCACCCCGCGGAGGGCGAGGACCGGGGAGCTGTTTTTT.

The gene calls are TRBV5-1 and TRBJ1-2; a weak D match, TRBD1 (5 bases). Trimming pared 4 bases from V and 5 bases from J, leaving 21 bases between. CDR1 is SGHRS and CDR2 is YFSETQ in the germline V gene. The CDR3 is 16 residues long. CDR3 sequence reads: CASSADGAPTRYGYTF. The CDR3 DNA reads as TGCGCCAGCAGCGCTGACGGGGCCCCGACTAGGTATGGCTACACCTTC.

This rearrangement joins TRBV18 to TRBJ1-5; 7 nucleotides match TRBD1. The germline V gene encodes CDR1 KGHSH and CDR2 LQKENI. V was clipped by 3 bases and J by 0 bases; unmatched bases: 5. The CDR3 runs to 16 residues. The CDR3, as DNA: TGTGCCAGCTCACCGGTAGGGGGCCATAGCAATCAGCCCCAGCATTTT. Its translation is CASSPVGGHSNQPQHF.

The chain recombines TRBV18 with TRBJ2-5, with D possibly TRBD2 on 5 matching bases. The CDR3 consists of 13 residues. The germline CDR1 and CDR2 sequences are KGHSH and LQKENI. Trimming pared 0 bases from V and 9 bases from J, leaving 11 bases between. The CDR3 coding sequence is TGTGCCAGCTCACCACCGCGTCCGGGGTCCCAGTACTTC. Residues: CASSPPRPGSQYF.